The rows below give T cell receptor beta chains drawn from one sample of a study of blood T cell repertoires in COVID-19. Repertoires were generated with immunoSEQ multiplex PCR, while TCRdb's copy carries only in-frame clones and drops some. The sample has 150,000 to 200,000 clones, roughly 78% seen once. Sequenced: peripheral blood. The receptors derive from a woman over 75 with active or convalescent COVID-19. The CDR3 runs from the conserved cysteine through the conserved F or W. A D gene is named only where the DNA matches it firmly. Size values are once, few and many counts, or a class for expanded clones, and some rows have none.

j_call	v_call	clone_size	d_call	cdr3_nt	cdr3_aa
TRBJ2-5	TRBV9	NA	NA	TGTGCCAGCAGCGAGACAGCGGGGACCCAGTACTTC	CASSETAGTQYF
TRBJ2-3	TRBV7-6	NA	NA	TGTGCCAGCAGCTTAGGTGGGGATAGGAGGGATACGCAGTATTTT	CASSLGGDRRDTQYF
TRBJ1-1	TRBV2	NA	TRBD1	TGTGCCAGCAGACCTAGGACAGGGGGCGAAGCTTTCTTT	CASRPRTGGEAFF
TRBJ1-1	TRBV27	NA	TRBD1	TGTGCCAGCAGATCCGGGACAGCGAACACTGAAGCTTTCTTT	CASRSGTANTEAFF
TRBJ2-7	TRBV7-8	NA	NA	TGTGCCAGCAGCTGGAAACAGGACCCCTACGAGCAGTACTTC	CASSWKQDPYEQYF
TRBJ2-7	TRBV6-6	NA	NA	TGTGCCAGCGATCGGGGGATAGCCTACGAGCAGTACTTC	CASDRGIAYEQYF
TRBJ2-1	TRBV5-1	NA	TRBD1	TGCGCCAGCAGCAAGGAGGACAGGGCCTACAATGAGCAGTTCTTC	CASSKEDRAYNEQFF
TRBJ2-1	TRBV5-6	NA	TRBD2	TGTGCCAGCAGCTTGGGTCTAGCGGGGGGTAAAACGCAGTTCTTC	CASSLGLAGGKTQFF
TRBJ1-5	TRBV5-5	NA	NA	TGTGCCAGCAGCTTGCGGTTAACTTGGGGGGACGATCAGCCCCAGCATTTT	CASSLRLTWGDDQPQHF
TRBJ1-1	TRBV5-1	NA	NA	TGCGCCAGCAGCTTGTCAGGGGTCACTGAAGCTTTCTTT	CASSLSGVTEAFF
TRBJ1-2	TRBV28	once	TRBD1	TGTGCCAGCAGTTCGGGGGGACAGGGGGCATCTGGCTACACCTTC	CASSSGGQGASGYTF
TRBJ1-2	TRBV28	once	TRBD1	TGTGCCAGCAGCCGAGCAGGGGGGAACTATGGCTACACCTTC	CASSRAGGNYGYTF
TRBJ2-1	TRBV5-4	NA	TRBD2	TGTGCCAGCAGCTCTTCCGGGACTAGCGCACATGAGCAGTTCTTC	CASSSSGTSAHEQFF
TRBJ1-4	TRBV5-1	few	NA	TGCGCCAGCAGCGCGGGGAGCACAACTAATGAAAAACTGTTTTTT	CASSAGSTTNEKLFF
TRBJ2-5	TRBV3-1/TRBV3-2	NA	NA	TGTGCCAGCAGCTCCGGAACTCATTCCGGGACACTACAAGAGACCCAGTACTTC	CASSSGTHSGTLQETQYF
TRBJ1-1	TRBV28	few	NA	TGTGCCAGCAGTCAGGGAGGTTACACTGAAGCTTTCTTT	CASSQGGYTEAFF
TRBJ2-3	TRBV3-1/TRBV3-2	NA	TRBD2	TGTGCCAGCAGCCAAAGGCCGGGAGCGGGGACAGATACGCAGTATTTT	CASSQRPGAGTDTQYF
TRBJ2-2	TRBV15	NA	NA	TGTGCCACCAGCAGAGTCAGGGTTGGCACCGGGGAGCTGTTTTTT	CATSRVRVGTGELFF